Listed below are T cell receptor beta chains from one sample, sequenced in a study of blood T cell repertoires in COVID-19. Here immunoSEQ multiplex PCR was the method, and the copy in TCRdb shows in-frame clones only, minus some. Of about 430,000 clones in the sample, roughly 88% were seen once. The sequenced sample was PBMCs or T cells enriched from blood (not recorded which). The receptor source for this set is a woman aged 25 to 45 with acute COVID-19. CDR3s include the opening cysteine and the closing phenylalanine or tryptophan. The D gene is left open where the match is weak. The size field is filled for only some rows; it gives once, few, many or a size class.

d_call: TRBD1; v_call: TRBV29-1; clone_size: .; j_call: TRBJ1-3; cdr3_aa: CSVGTGAGNTIYF; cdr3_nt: TGCAGCGTTGGGACAGGGGCTGGAAACACCATATATTTT
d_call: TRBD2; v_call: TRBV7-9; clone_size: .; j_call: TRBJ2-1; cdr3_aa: CASSFPVGLANHNEQFF; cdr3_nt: TGTGCCAGCAGCTTTCCCGTGGGACTAGCTAACCACAATGAGCAGTTCTTC
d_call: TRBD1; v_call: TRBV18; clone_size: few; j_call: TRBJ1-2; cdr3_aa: CASSPTGQEDYGYTF; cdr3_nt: TGTGCCAGCTCACCAACGGGACAGGAGGACTATGGCTACACCTTC
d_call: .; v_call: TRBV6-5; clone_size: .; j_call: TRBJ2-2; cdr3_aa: CASSIRGNTGELFF; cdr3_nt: TGTGCCAGCAGCATCAGGGGGAACACCGGGGAGCTGTTTTTT
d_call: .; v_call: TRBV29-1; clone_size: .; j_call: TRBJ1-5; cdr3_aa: CSVGVGGGNQPQHF; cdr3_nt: TGCAGCGTTGGTGTGGGGGGTGGAAATCAGCCCCAGCATTTT
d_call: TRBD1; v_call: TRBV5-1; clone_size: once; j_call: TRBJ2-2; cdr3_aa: CASSSTGGSHTGELFF; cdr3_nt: TGCGCCAGCAGCTCGACAGGGGGCTCTCACACCGGGGAGCTGTTTTTT
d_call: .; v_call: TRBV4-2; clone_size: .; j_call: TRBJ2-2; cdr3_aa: CASSPGQPPNTGELFF; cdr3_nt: TGTGCCAGCAGCCCCGGACAACCACCGAACACCGGGGAGCTGTTTTTT
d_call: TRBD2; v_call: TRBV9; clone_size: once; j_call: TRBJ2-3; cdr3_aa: CASSVLGAGEHTSTDTQYF; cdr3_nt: TGTGCCAGCAGCGTTCTTGGAGCGGGGGAACATACTAGCACAGATACGCAGTATTTT
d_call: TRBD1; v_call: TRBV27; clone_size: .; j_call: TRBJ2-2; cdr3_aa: CASSDRDRNTGELFF; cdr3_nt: TGTGCCAGCAGCGATCGGGACAGGAACACCGGGGAGCTGTTTTTT
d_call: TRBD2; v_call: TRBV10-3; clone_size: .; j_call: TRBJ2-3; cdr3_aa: CAISPAGGPADTQYF; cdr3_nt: TGTGCCATCAGCCCAGCGGGGGGGCCTGCAGATACGCAGTATTTT
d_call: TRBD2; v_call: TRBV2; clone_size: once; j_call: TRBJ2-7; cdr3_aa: CASLLLAVNEQYF; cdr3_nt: TGTGCCAGCTTACTCCTAGCGGTCAACGAGCAGTACTTC
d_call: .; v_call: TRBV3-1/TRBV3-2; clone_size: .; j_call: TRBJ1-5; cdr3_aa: CASSQGLTGYNQPQHF; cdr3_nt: TGTGCCAGCAGCCAAGGCCTTACAGGGTACAATCAGCCCCAGCATTTT
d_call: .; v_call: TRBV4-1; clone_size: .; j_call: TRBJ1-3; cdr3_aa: CASSQVDTSGNTIYF; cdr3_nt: TGCGCCAGCAGCCAAGTAGATACCTCTGGAAACACCATATATTTT
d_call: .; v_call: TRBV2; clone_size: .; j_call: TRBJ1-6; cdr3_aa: CASTTYSPLHF; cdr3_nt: TGTGCCAGCACTACCTATTCACCCCTCCACTTT
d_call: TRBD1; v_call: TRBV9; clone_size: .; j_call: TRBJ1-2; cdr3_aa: CASSARQGAQYGYTF; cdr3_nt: TGTGCCAGCAGCGCCCGACAGGGGGCACAGTATGGCTACACCTTC
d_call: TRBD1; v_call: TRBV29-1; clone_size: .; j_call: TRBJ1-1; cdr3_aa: CSVATGELNTEAFF; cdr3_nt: TGCAGCGTCGCAACAGGGGAGCTGAACACTGAAGCTTTCTTT
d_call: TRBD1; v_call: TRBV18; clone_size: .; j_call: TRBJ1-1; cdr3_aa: CASHRGAGDTEAFF; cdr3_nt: TGTGCCAGCCACAGGGGGGCTGGGGACACTGAAGCTTTCTTT
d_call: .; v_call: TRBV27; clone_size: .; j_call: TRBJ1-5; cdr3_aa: CASSLYRVGAGQPQHF; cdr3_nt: TGTGCCAGCAGTTTATATCGAGTGGGGGCGGGTCAGCCCCAGCATTTT
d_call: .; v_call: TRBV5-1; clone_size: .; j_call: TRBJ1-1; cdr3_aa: CASSLNSNTEAFF; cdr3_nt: TGCGCCAGCAGCTTGAATTCAAACACTGAAGCTTTCTTT
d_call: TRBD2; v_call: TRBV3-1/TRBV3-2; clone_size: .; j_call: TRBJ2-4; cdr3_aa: CASSQALAGKNIQYF; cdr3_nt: TGTGCCAGCAGCCAAGCGCTAGCGGGGAAAAACATTCAGTACTTC
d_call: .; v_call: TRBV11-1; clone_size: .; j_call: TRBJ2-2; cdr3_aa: CASSLRGSNTGELFF; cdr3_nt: TGTGCCAGCAGCTTAAGGGGCTCGAACACCGGGGAGCTGTTTTTT
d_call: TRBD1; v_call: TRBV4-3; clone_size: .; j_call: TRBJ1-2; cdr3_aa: CASSQSGTDGYTF; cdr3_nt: TGCGCCAGCAGCCAATCCGGGACAGATGGCTACACCTTC
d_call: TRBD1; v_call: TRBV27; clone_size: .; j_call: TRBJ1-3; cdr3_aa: CASSLKGQGGNTIYF; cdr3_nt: TGTGCCAGCAGTTTAAAGGGACAGGGGGGAAACACCATATATTTT
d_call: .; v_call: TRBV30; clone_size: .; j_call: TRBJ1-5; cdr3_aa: CAWSVPGNNQPQHF; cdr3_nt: TGTGCCTGGAGTGTACCCGGGAACAATCAGCCCCAGCATTTT
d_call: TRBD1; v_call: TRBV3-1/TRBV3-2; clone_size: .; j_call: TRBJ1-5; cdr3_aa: CASSQGTGDQPQHF; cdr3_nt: TGTGCCAGCAGCCAAGGTACAGGGGACCAGCCCCAGCATTTT
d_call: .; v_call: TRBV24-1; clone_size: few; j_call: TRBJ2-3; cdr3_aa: CATSDFGGAETDTQYF; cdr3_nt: TGTGCCACCAGTGATTTTGGTGGGGCTGAAACAGATACGCAGTATTTT
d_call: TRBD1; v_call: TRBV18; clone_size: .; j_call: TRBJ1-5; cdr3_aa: CASSQDRGGVQPQHF; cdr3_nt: TGTGCCAGCTCACAAGACAGGGGAGGGGTTCAGCCCCAGCATTTT
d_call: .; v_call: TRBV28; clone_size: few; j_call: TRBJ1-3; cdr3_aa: CASCSRTASGNTIYF; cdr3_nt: TGTGCCAGCTGCAGTCGGACAGCTTCTGGAAACACCATATATTTT
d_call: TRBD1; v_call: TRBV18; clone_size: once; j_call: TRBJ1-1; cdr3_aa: CASSPPQGAGTEAFF; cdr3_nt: TGTGCCAGCTCACCACCACAGGGGGCGGGCACTGAAGCTTTCTTT
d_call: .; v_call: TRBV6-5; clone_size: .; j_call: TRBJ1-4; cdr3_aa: CASTRLGVGGEKLFF; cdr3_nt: TGTGCCAGCACTCGACTGGGGGTGGGAGGTGAAAAACTGTTTTTT
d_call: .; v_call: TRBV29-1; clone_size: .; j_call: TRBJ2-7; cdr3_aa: CSVEAGPGQYF; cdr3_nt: TGCAGCGTTGAAGCAGGGCCTGGGCAGTACTTC
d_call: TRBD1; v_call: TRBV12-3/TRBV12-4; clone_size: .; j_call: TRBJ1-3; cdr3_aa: CASSPQGAYTIYF; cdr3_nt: TGTGCCAGCAGCCCACAGGGGGCATACACCATATATTTT
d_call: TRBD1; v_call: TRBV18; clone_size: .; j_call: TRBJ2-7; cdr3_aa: CASSPQGQGRTYEQYF; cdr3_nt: TGTGCCAGCTCACCACAGGGACAGGGGAGGACCTACGAGCAGTACTTC
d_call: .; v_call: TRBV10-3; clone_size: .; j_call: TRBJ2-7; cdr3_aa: CAISETTGSEQYF; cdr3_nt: TGTGCCATCAGTGAGACCACAGGGTCCGAGCAGTACTTC
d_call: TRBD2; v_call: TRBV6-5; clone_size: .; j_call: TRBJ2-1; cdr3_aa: CASRLTSGVYNEQFF; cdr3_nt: TGTGCCAGCAGACTTACTAGCGGGGTTTACAATGAGCAGTTCTTC
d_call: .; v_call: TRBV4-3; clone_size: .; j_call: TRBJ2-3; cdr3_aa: CASSQGGRGTTDTQYF; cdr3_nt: TGCGCCAGCAGCCAAGGTGGTCGGGGGACCACAGATACGCAGTATTTT
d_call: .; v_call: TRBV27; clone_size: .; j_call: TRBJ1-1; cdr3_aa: CASSPYGTEAFF; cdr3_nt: TGTGCCAGCAGTCCATACGGCACTGAAGCTTTCTTT
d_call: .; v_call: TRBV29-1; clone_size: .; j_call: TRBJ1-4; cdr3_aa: CSVPGRSREKLFF; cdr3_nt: TGCAGCGTCCCCGGTAGGAGTAGGGAAAAACTGTTTTTT
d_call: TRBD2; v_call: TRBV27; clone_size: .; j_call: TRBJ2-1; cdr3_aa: CASSLETSGVYNEQFF; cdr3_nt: TGTGCCAGCAGTTTAGAGACTAGCGGGGTCTACAATGAGCAGTTCTTC
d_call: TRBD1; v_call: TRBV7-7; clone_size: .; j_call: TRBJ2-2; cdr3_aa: CASSPRQGLVGELFF; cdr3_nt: TGTGCCAGCAGCCCCCGACAGGGGCTGGTCGGGGAGCTGTTTTTT
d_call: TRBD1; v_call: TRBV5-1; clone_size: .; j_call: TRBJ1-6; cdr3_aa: CASSWGQGDSPLHF; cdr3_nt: TGCGCCAGCAGCTGGGGACAGGGGGATTCACCCCTCCACTTT
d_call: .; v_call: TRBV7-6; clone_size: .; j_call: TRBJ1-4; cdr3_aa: CASSFPGVKRGTNEKLFF; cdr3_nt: TGTGCCAGCAGCTTCCCGGGAGTCAAAAGGGGAACTAATGAAAAACTGTTTTTT
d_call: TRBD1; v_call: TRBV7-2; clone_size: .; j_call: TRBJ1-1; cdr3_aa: CASSHGTVGMNTEAFF; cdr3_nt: TGTGCCAGCAGCCACGGGACAGTGGGCATGAACACTGAAGCTTTCTTT
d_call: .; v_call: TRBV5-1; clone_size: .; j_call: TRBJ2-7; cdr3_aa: CASSLSSQPQVTYEQYF; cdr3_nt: TGCGCCAGCAGCTTGTCTTCACAGCCACAAGTAACCTACGAGCAGTACTTC
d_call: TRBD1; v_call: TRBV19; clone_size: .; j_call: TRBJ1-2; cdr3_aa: CASSRGTGLWDYTF; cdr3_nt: TGTGCCAGTAGTCGGGGGACAGGACTATGGGACTACACCTTC
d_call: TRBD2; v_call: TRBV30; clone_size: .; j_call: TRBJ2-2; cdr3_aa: CAWGSGARHTGELFF; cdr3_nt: TGTGCCTGGGGAAGCGGGGCCCGACACACCGGGGAGCTGTTTTTT
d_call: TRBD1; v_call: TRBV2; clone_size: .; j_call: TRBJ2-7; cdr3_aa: CGSTGGSEQYF; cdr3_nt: TGTGGATCGACAGGGGGCAGCGAGCAGTACTTC
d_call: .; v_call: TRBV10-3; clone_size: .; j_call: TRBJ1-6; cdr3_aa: CAISDYLSPLHF; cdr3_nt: TGTGCCATCAGTGACTATCTTTCACCCCTCCACTTT
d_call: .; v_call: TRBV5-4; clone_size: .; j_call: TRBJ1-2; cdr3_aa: CASSLGPGGIYGYTF; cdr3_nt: TGTGCCAGCAGTTTGGGGCCCGGGGGGATCTATGGCTACACCTTC
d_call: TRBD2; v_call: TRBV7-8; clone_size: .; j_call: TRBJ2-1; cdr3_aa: CASSLSRRVAGNNEQFF; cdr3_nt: TGTGCCAGCAGCTTATCTAGGAGAGTAGCGGGGAACAATGAGCAGTTCTTC
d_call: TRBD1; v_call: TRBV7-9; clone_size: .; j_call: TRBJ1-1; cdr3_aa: CASSSTGGARWGYTEAFF; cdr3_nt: TGTGCCAGCAGCTCGACAGGGGGCGCTCGATGGGGGTACACTGAAGCTTTCTTT
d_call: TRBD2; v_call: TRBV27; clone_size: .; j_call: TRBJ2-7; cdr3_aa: CASSRWGGEQYF; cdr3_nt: TGTGCCAGCAGTCGGTGGGGAGGGGAGCAGTACTTC
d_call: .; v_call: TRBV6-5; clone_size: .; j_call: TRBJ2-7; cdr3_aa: CASNQVASYEQYF; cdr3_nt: TGTGCCAGCAACCAAGTGGCCTCCTACGAGCAGTACTTC
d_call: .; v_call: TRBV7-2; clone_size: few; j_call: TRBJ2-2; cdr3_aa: CASSSFPGTGELFF; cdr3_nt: TGTGCCAGCAGCTCGTTCCCCGGGACCGGGGAGCTGTTTTTT
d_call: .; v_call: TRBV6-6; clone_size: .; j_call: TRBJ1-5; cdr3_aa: CASTTPEGGGQPQHF; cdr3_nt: TGTGCCAGCACCACGCCCGAAGGCGGAGGTCAGCCCCAGCATTTT
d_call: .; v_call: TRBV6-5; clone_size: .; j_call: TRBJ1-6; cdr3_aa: CASTGGGNSPLHF; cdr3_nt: TGTGCCAGCACTGGGGGGGGGAATTCACCCCTCCACTTT
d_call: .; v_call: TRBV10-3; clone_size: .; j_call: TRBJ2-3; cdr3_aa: CATATSPDTQYF; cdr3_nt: TGTGCCACAGCTACTAGCCCAGATACGCAGTATTTT
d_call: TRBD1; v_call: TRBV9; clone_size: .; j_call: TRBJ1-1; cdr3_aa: CASSPLLGQGRADTEAFF; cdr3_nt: TGTGCCAGCAGCCCCCTCCTGGGACAGGGAAGGGCCGACACTGAAGCTTTCTTT
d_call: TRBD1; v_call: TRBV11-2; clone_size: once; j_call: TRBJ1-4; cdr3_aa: CASSQGVGFEKLFF; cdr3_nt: TGTGCCAGCAGCCAGGGGGTTGGCTTTGAAAAACTGTTTTTT